These 14 T cell receptor beta chains share one sample of origin, sequenced in a study of T-cell memory formation after mild COVID-19. In TCRdb, the 5' RACE reads were re-called with MiXCR into one record per CDR3 protein. The data contain roughly 300,000 distinct CDR3 sequences, around 13% of them singletons. The material sequenced was PBMCs or a T cell subset sorted from them (not recorded which). These receptors all come from a man aged 18 to 30 who had mild COVID-19 (a few samples of this study predate the infection). Cell type and time point are not known.

The chain links TRBV18 to TRBJ1-5; D not certain. Germline-derived CDR1 and CDR2 are KGHSH and LQKENI. This CDR3 comprises 15 residues. V lost 5 bases and J lost 2, with 13 bases in between. The CDR3 DNA follows: TGTGCCAGCTCAAGACTGCCATATGGCAATCAGCCCCAGCATTTT. Translation: CASSRLPYGNQPQHF.

This clonotype was seen many times. J is TRBJ2-1 and V is TRBV12-3 or TRBV12-4; a weak D match, TRBD1 (6 bases). V was shortened by 3 bases and J by 5 bases, with 14 bases between the two germline ends. The CDR3 sequence is 15 residues long. CDR3 amino acids: CASSFGQSGNNEQFF. DNA of the CDR3: TGTGCCAGCAGTTTTGGACAGTCGGGAAACAATGAGCAGTTCTTC.

The rearrangement links TRBV12-3 or TRBV12-4 to TRBJ1-2, with D perhaps TRBD1 (5 bases). The CDR3 has 14 residues. Trimming shortened V by 3 bases and J by 5 bases, and 13 bases separated the two germline ends. The CDR3 protein is CASSFGGGWYGYTF. In DNA, the CDR3 is TGTGCCAGCAGTTTCGGGGGAGGGTGGTATGGCTACACCTTC.

This clonotype was seen a handful of times. This chain uses TRBV4-2 with TRBJ2-4, with TRBD2 as a possible D gene (6 bases). V gave up 0 bases and J gave up 8 bases, with 14 bases separating them. This CDR3 contains 15 residues. Germline loops: CDR1 LGHNA, CDR2 YNFKEQ. CDR3 sequence (DNA): TGTGCCAGCAGCCAAGACCCGATGACTAGTTACATTCAGTACTTC. This encodes CASSQDPMTSYIQYF.

The chain recombines TRBV28 with TRBJ2-3; 9 positions agree with TRBD1. The CDR3 is 15 residues long. Germline assignment: CDR1 MDHEN and CDR2 SYDVKM. J lost 3 bases, V lost 7 bases, and 8 bases had no gene match. The CDR3 reads CASTPGTGWTDTQYF. The DNA for the CDR3 is TGTGCCAGCACCCCCGGGACAGGGTGGACAGATACGCAGTATTTT.

This chain joins TRBV2 and TRBJ2-6, with D possibly TRBD1 on 6 matching bases. The CDR3 consists of 16 residues. CDR1 SNHLY and CDR2 FYNNEI come from the germline V gene. V lost 6 bases and J lost 0, with 12 bases in between. The CDR3 DNA follows: TGTGCCAGCAGGGGGTGGACAGCCTCTGGGGCCAACGTCCTGACTTTC. Protein sequence: CASRGWTASGANVLTF.

This clonotype was counted a few times. The chain combines TRBV11-2 with TRBJ2-1; 8 nucleotides align to TRBD2. The CDR3 length is 15 residues. Germline CDR1 SGHAT, CDR2 FQNNGV. With V trimmed by 3 bases and J by 9 bases, 10 bases remained unmatched. The CDR3 loop is CASSFPGGPVVEQFF. The CDR3 coding sequence is TGTGCCAGCAGCTTCCCGGGGGGGCCGGTGGTTGAGCAGTTCTTC.

The genes are TRBV27 and TRBJ2-7, with TRBD2 identical over 7 bases. CDR3 size: 14 residues. The trim removed 2 bases at V and 4 bases at J, leaving 5 bases unmatched. CDR1 is MNHEY and CDR2 is SMNVEV in the germline V gene (reference sequence). CDR3 sequence: CASSLREGGYEQYF. CDR3 in DNA: TGTGCCAGCAGTTTAAGGGAGGGTGGATACGAGCAGTACTTC.

This clonotype appeared a few times. This chain links TRBV6-5 with TRBJ2-7; no reliable D call. This CDR3 has 13 amino acids. V lost 7 bases, J lost 6 bases, and 16 bases lay in between. Germline V CDR1 and CDR2: MNHEY, SVGAGI. CDR3 amino acids: CASNPTNTPEQYF. In nucleotides, the CDR3 is TGTGCCAGCAACCCGACCAATACCCCCGAGCAGTACTTC.

The chain is built from TRBV28 and TRBJ1-1; maybe TRBD1 (5 bases). The CDR3 has 12 amino acids. Germline V lookup: CDR1 MDHEN, CDR2 SYDVKM. V lost 6 bases and J 11 bases, leaving 16 bases between the germline ends. CDR3 sequence reads: CASSIKGLDAFF. The CDR3 DNA is TGTGCCAGCAGCATTAAGGGGCTAGATGCTTTCTTT.

This clonotype was found a few times. The gene calls are TRBV9 and TRBJ2-3; D not certain. The CDR3 consists of 13 residues. Trimming removed 0 bases from V and 8 bases from J, with 10 bases in between. The germline gives CDR1 SGDLS, CDR2 YYNGEE. The CDR3 protein is CASSVAVDGTQYF. As DNA, the CDR3 is TGTGCCAGCAGCGTAGCCGTTGACGGTACGCAGTATTTT. Filled out from reference TRBV9 and TRBJ2-3, the complete variable domain reads DSGVTQTPKHLITATGQRVTLRCSPRSGDLSVYWYQQSLDQGLQFLIQYYNGEERAKGNILERFSAQQFPDLHSELNLSSLELGDSALYFCASSVAVDGTQYFGPGTRLTVL.

This clonotype showed up many times. This chain links TRBV5-1 with TRBJ2-7, with 8 bases matching TRBD1. V lost 3 bases and J lost 2; bases outside the gene matches: 13. The CDR3 covers 17 residues. The germline V gene has CDR1 SGHRS and CDR2 YFSETQ. The chain's CDR3 is CASSSRLGTGGAYEQYF. CDR3 bases: TGCGCCAGCAGCTCCCGCCTCGGGACAGGTGGAGCCTACGAGCAGTACTTC.

V and J are TRBV5-1 and TRBJ2-3; no clear D. The CDR3 runs 13 residues. Deletions cut 5 bases from V and 2 bases from J, with 9 bases between. CDR1 SGHRS and CDR2 YFSETQ come from the germline V gene. The CDR3 coding sequence is TGCGCCAGCAGGTTACCCTCCACAGATACGCAGTATTTT. Translating it yields CASRLPSTDTQYF.

This clonotype was counted between two and nine times. This chain joins TRBV9 and TRBJ2-5; no clear D. In germline, CDR1 is SGDLS, CDR2 YYNGEE. Trimming stripped 5 bases from V and 3 bases from J, with 11 bases between. CDR3 length equals 13 residues. For the CDR3, the DNA is TGTGCCAGCAGGCCCGACTCTGAAGAGACCCAGTACTTC. Translating it yields CASRPDSEETQYF.